The 23 T cell receptor beta chains in this list originate from one sample, sequenced in a study of blood T cell repertoires in COVID-19. Profiling relied on immunoSEQ multiplex PCR, and the TCRdb table lists in-frame clones only, not all of them. This table holds some 490,000 clones, around nine tenths found once. Material for sequencing was PBMCs or T cells enriched from blood (not recorded which). These receptors were obtained from a woman between 55 and 75 years old who had recovered from COVID-19.

The V and J genes are TRBV12-3 or TRBV12-4 and TRBJ1-2; D gene unclear. V gave up 7 bases and J gave up 2 bases, with 11 bases separating them. This CDR3 is built from 13 residues. Written as DNA, the CDR3 is TGTGCCAGCAACCCGGAGTCCAACTATGGCTACACCTTC. Its protein product is CASNPESNYGYTF.

CDR3 sequence: CASSHKTQSNQPQHF. The DNA for the CDR3 is TGTGCCAGCAGCCACAAGACACAAAGCAATCAGCCCCAGCATTTT. The V gene is TRBV5-5, the J gene TRBJ1-5; the D is unclear. Germline V gives CDR1 SGHKS, CDR2 YYEKEE (reference sequence). V gave up 4 bases and J gave up 1 base, with 12 bases separating them. CDR3 length: 15 amino acids.

This rearrangement joins TRBV10-2 to TRBJ1-5; D gene unclear. Per the germline V gene, CDR1 is WSHSY and CDR2 is SAAADI. The V end lost 1 base, the J end lost 6 bases, and 10 bases lay between the germline ends. This CDR3 region has 14 residues. This CDR3 is CASSELEGVQPQHF. DNA of the CDR3: TGCGCCAGCAGTGAGTTGGAGGGTGTTCAGCCCCAGCATTTT.

The chain combines TRBV5-6 with TRBJ2-7; TRBD2 matches 7 bases. The CDR3 spans 17 residues. Germline V lookup: CDR1 SGHDT, CDR2 YYEEEE. J lost 1 base, V lost 2 bases, and 12 bases had no gene match. The CDR3 here is CASSFGGLPSRSYEQYF. Here the CDR3 DNA reads TGTGCCAGCAGCTTTGGGGGACTACCGTCCCGATCCTACGAGCAGTACTTC.

The V and J genes are TRBV15 and TRBJ2-6; D may be TRBD2 (6 bases). This CDR3 has 15 residues. From germline, CDR1 is LNHNV and CDR2 YYDKDF (reference sequence). V gave up 1 base and J gave up 2 bases, with 6 bases separating them. The CDR3 loop reads CATSRGGTGANVLTF. The DNA for the CDR3 is TGTGCCACCAGCAGAGGCGGGACTGGGGCCAACGTCCTGACTTTC. The full variable domain, completed using reference TRBV15 and TRBJ2-6, is DAMVIQNPRYQVTQFGKPVTLSCSQTLNHNVMYWYQQKSSQAPKLLFHYYDKDFNNEADTPDNFQSRRPNTSFCFLDIRSPGLGDTAMYLCATSRGGTGANVLTFGAGSRLTVL.

The chain employs TRBV5-8 and TRBJ1-1; D unresolved. Germline V CDR1 and CDR2: SGHTS, YDEGEE. V was clipped by 4 bases and J by 6 bases, with 16 bases between them. The CDR3 is 14 residues long. CDR3 DNA: TGTGCCAGCAGCCGGACCCCCCCCGGGGCTGAAGCTTTCTTT. Its translation: CASSRTPPGAEAFF.

The J gene is TRBJ2-1, the V gene TRBV6-5; 8 nucleotides agree with TRBD2. This CDR3 spans 14 amino acids. Trimming removed 7 bases from V and 3 bases from J; junction bases left unmatched: 5. CDR1 and CDR2 (germline): MNHEY, SVGAGI. For the CDR3, the DNA is TGTGCCAGCAATAGCGGGGTAAACTACAATGAGCAGTTCTTC. The encoded protein is CASNSGVNYNEQFF.

The gene calls are TRBV5-1 and TRBJ2-7; D might be TRBD1 (5 bases). The V end lost 5 bases, the J end lost 0 bases, and 6 bases lay between the germline ends. CDR3 length: 12 residues. Germline V lookup: CDR1 SGHRS, CDR2 YFSETQ. CDR3 residues: CASRDTSYEQYF. The CDR3 DNA follows: TGCGCCAGCAGGGACACCTCCTACGAGCAGTACTTC. The complete variable domain, with remaining parts taken from reference TRBV5-1 and TRBJ2-7, reads KAGVTQTPRYLIKTRGQQVTLSCSPISGHRSVSWYQQTPGQGLQFLFEYFSETQRNKGNFPGRFSGRQFSNSRSEMNVSTLELGDSALYLCASRDTSYEQYFGPGTRLTVT.

The rearrangement uses TRBV12-5 and TRBJ2-3; 7 nucleotides align to TRBD1. This CDR3 is 14 amino acids long. Germline V gene data show CDR1 as LGHNT and CDR2 as FRNRAP. The junction had 4 bases not matched to a gene; V was cut back by 6 bases and J by 1 base. DNA for the CDR3: TGTGCTAGTGGCCCGGGACAGCGCACAGATACGCAGTATTTT. Protein sequence: CASGPGQRTDTQYF.

The chain is built from TRBV3-1 (or the pseudogene TRBV3-2) and TRBJ1-6; tentative D call: TRBD1 (5 bases). Trimming left V 2 bases short and J 6 bases short, with 8 bases between. The germline V gene has CDR1 LGHDT and CDR2 YNNKEL (reference sequence). This CDR3 comprises 14 residues. The CDR3 is CASSQTGSNSPLHF. The CDR3 bases are TGTGCCAGCAGCCAAACAGGTTCTAATTCACCCCTCCACTTT.

The J gene is TRBJ2-5, the V gene TRBV10-3, with D unresolved. Germline lookup yields CDR1 ENHRY and CDR2 SYGVKD. This CDR3 is built from 13 residues. Trimming cost V 4 bases and J 5 bases, with 11 bases left between them. CDR3 in DNA: TGTGCCATCAGTGCGGAAATCGGGGAGACCCAGTACTTC. It encodes CAISAEIGETQYF.

The V gene is TRBV7-2, the J gene TRBJ1-3, with TRBD1 as a possible D gene (6 bases). CDR1 is SGHTA, CDR2 FQGNSA, per germline. Trimming removed 2 bases from V and 0 bases from J, with 11 bases in between. The CDR3 covers 16 residues. The CDR3 region has the DNA TGTGCCAGCAGCTTACAAGGACAGAGCTCTGGAAACACCATATATTTT. It is translated as CASSLQGQSSGNTIYF.

The V and J genes are TRBV2 and TRBJ2-5; no firm D call. Germline V gene lookup returns CDR1 SNHLY and CDR2 FYNNEI. Trimming stripped 1 base from V and 3 bases from J, with 6 bases between. This CDR3 has 13 residues. For the CDR3, the DNA is TGTGCCAGCAGTGAAGGGGCAGAAGAGACCCAGTACTTC. As protein: CASSEGAEETQYF.

This chain's CDR3 is CASTRAGVRDTQYF. CDR3 nucleotide sequence: TGTGCCAGCACCCGTGCGGGGGTGAGAGATACGCAGTATTTT. The chain has TRBV27 and TRBJ2-3; 7 bases are shared with TRBD2. Germline trimming cut 7 bases from V and 5 bases from J; bases unmatched to any gene: 9. The germline gives CDR1 MNHEY, CDR2 SMNVEV (reference sequence). The CDR3 covers 14 residues.

The chain has TRBV5-1 and TRBJ2-1; D is perhaps TRBD1 (6 bases). The V end was cut by 0 bases, the J end by 3 bases, with 13 bases between. The CDR3 runs to 16 residues. Looked up from germline, CDR1 is SGHRS and CDR2 is YFSETQ. The CDR3 spells CASSLASGVLYNEQFF. The CDR3 bases are TGCGCCAGCAGCTTGGCATCAGGGGTACTCTACAATGAGCAGTTCTTC.

This sequence joins TRBV7-8 and TRBJ2-3; 8 bases agree with TRBD1. The CDR3 is 17 residues long. The J segment lost 0 bases and the V segment lost 1 base, leaving 6 bases of the junction unmatched. Germline CDR1 is SGHVS and CDR2 is FQNEAQ. The CDR3 protein is CASSLVGRTGSTDTQYF. DNA of the CDR3: TGTGCCAGCAGCTTAGTTGGTCGGACAGGGAGCACAGATACGCAGTATTTT.

This clone was seen a single time. The chain links TRBV19 to TRBJ1-5; TRBD1 agrees at 10 bases. After removal of 9 bases from V and 9 bases from J, the junction contained 5 bases not matched to a gene. The CDR3 sequence is 12 residues long. The germline CDR1 and CDR2 sequences are LNHDA and SQIVND (reference sequence). The CDR3, as DNA: TGTGCCAGGGGACAGGGGAGCCGGCCCCAGCATTTT. Amino acid sequence: CARGQGSRPQHF.

Only a few counts were recorded for this clone. The chain joins TRBV3-1 (or the pseudogene TRBV3-2) to TRBJ2-3; a possible D gene is TRBD2 (5 bases). With 4 bases removed from V and 7 bases from J, the gap between germline ends came to 12 bases. CDR1 and CDR2 from the germline V gene are LGHDT and YNNKEL (reference sequence). The CDR3 is 13 amino acids. CDR3: CASSPTTTYTQYF. The DNA for the CDR3 is TGTGCCAGCAGCCCGACTACCACGTATACGCAGTATTTT.

The V gene is TRBV6-1, the J gene TRBJ1-5, with D possibly being TRBD1 (6 bases). Per the germline V gene, CDR1 is MNHNS and CDR2 is SASEGT. CDR3 size: 17 residues. V was shortened by 1 base and J by 1 base, with 14 bases between the two germline ends. The DNA of the CDR3 is TGTGCCAGCAGTGAAGATCATCAGGGGCAAAGCAATCAGCCCCAGCATTTT. It translates to CASSEDHQGQSNQPQHF.

Only one count was recorded for this clone. The rearrangement uses TRBV6-5 and TRBJ2-7; weak D call: TRBD1 (5 bases). CDR3 length: 15 residues. The ends were cut back, 7 bases at V and 1 base at J, with 17 bases in the middle. CDR1 MNHEY and CDR2 SVGAGI come from the germline V gene. CDR3 DNA: TGTGCCAGCACCGAGGAACAGGTGGGTTCCTACGAGCAGTACGTC. This translates into CASTEEQVGSYEQYV.

This chain links TRBV6-4 with TRBJ2-2; 7 nucleotides line up with TRBD2. From germline, CDR1 is MRHNA and CDR2 SNTAGT. CDR3 length: 14 residues. V lost 4 bases, J lost 5 bases, and 4 bases stayed unmatched. DNA for the CDR3: TGTGCCAGCAGTGCCCAGGGAGGGACCGGGGAGCTGTTTTTT. This gives the protein CASSAQGGTGELFF.

This clone was seen only once. The chain joins TRBV11-3 to TRBJ2-7; 10 bases agree with TRBD1. Unmatched junction bases numbered 5, after V lost 5 bases and J lost 1 base. The length of the CDR3 is 15 residues. From germline, CDR1 is SGHNT and CDR2 YENEEA. The DNA of the CDR3 is TGTGCCAGCAGCCAAGGGACAGGGGCATCCTACGAGCAGTACTTC. It translates to CASSQGTGASYEQYF. Complete variable domain (other parts from reference TRBV11-3 and TRBJ2-7): EAGVVQSPRYKIIEKKQPVAFWCNPISGHNTLYWYLQNLGQGPELLIRYENEEAVDDSQLPKDRFSAERLKGVDSTLKIQPAELGDSAVYLCASSQGTGASYEQYFGPGTRLTVT.

This chain connects TRBV27 to TRBJ2-3; 8 nucleotides align to TRBD2. Losses at the gene ends were 2 bases for V and 8 bases for J; bases not matched to a gene: 6. The CDR3 has 14 residues. Germline CDR1 and CDR2: MNHEY and SMNVEV (reference sequence). CDR3 DNA: TGTGCCAGCAGTTTACTGGCGGGGGGTGGTACGCAGTATTTT. Residues: CASSLLAGGGTQYF.